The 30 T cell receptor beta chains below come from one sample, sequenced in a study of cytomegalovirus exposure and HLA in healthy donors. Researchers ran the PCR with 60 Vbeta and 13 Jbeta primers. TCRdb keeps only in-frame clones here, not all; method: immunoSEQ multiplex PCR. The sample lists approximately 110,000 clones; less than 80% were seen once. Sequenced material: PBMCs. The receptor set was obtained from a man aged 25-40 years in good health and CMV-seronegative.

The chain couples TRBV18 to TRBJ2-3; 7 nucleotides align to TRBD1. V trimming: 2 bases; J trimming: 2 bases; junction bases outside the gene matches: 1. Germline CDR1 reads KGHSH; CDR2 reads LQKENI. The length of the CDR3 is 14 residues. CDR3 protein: CASSPTGATDTQYF. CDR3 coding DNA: TGTGCCAGCTCACCAACAGGGGCCACAGATACGCAGTATTTT.

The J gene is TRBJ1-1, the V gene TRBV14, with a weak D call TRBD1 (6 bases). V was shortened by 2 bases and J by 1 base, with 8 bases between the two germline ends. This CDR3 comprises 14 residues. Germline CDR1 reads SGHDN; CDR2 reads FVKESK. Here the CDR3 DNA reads TGTGCCAGCAGCCAACTGACAGGGAACACTGAAGCTTTCTTT. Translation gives CASSQLTGNTEAFF.

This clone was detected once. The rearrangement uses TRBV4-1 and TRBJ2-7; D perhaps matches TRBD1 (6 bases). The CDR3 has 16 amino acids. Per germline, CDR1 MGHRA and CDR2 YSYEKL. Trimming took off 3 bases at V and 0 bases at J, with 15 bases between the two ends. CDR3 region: CASSQEQGKSSYEQYF. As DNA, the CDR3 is TGCGCCAGCAGCCAGGAACAGGGAAAGAGCTCCTACGAGCAGTACTTC.

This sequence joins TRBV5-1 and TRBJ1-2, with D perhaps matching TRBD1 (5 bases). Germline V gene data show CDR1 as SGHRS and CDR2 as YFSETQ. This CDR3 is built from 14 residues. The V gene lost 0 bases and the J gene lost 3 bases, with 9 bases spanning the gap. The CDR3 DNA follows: TGCGCCAGCAGCTTGGAGGGCAGGGACTATGGCTACACCTTC. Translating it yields CASSLEGRDYGYTF.

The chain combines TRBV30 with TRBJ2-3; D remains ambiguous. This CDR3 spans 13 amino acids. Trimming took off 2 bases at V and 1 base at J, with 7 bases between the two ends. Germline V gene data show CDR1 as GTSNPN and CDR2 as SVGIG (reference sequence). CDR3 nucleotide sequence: TGTGCCTGGAGTCCGACTGGCACAGATACGCAGTATTTT. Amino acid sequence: CAWSPTGTDTQYF.

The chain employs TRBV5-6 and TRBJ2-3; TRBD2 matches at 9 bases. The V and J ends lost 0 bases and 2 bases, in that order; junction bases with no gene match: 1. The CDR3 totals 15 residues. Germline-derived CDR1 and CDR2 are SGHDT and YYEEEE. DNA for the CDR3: TGTGCCAGCAGCTTGGTAGCGGGAGCCACAGATACGCAGTATTTT. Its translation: CASSLVAGATDTQYF.

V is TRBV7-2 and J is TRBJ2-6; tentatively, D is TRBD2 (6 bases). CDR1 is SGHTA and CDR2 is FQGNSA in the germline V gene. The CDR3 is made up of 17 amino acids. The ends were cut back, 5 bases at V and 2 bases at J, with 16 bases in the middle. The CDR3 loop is CASSTGTDSAGANVLTF. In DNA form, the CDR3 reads TGTGCCAGCAGCACCGGGACTGACTCCGCTGGGGCCAACGTCCTGACTTTC. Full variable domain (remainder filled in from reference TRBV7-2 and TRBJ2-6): GAGVSQSPSNKVTEKGKDVELRCDPISGHTALYWYRQSLGQGLEFLIYFQGNSAPDKSGLPSDRFSAERTGGSVSTLTIQRTQQEDSAVYLCASSTGTDSAGANVLTFGAGSRLTVL.

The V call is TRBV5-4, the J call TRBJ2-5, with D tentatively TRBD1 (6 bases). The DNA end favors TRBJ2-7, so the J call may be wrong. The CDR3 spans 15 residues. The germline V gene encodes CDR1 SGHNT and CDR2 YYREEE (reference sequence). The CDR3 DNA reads TGTGCCAGCAGCGGGCGGCAGGGGAGCTCCTACGAGCAGTACTTC. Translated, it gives CASSGRQGSSYEQYF.

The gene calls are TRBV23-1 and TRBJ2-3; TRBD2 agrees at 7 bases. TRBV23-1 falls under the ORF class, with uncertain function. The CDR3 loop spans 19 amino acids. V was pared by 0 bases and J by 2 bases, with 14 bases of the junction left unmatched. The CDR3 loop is CASSQSRYTGTTNTDTQYF. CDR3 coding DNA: TGCGCCAGCAGTCAATCCCGATATACCGGGACTACTAACACAGATACGCAGTATTTT.

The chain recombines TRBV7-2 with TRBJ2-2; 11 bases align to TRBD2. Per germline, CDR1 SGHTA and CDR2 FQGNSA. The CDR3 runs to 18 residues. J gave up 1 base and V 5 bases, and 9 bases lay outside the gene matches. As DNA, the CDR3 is TGTGCCAGCAGCCCAAAACTAGCGGGGGCGAAGAACACCGGGGAGCTGTTTTTT. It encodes CASSPKLAGAKNTGELFF. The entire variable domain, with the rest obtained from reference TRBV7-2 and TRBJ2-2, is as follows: GAGVSQSPSNKVTEKGKDVELRCDPISGHTALYWYRQSLGQGLEFLIYFQGNSAPDKSGLPSDRFSAERTGGSVSTLTIQRTQQEDSAVYLCASSPKLAGAKNTGELFFGEGSRLTVL.

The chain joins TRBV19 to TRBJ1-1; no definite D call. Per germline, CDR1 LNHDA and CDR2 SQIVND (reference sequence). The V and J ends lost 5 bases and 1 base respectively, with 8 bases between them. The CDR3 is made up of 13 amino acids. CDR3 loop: CASSRAGNTEAFF. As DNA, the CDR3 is TGTGCCAGTAGTCGGGCGGGGAACACTGAAGCTTTCTTT.

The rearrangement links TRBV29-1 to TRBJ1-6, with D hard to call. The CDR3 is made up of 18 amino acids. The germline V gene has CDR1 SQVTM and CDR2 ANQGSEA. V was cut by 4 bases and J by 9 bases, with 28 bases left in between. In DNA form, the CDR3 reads TGCAGCGTTGTTAAGGAGGCGGAGGCCCACCGGGGTGGTTCACCCCTCCACTTT. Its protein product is CSVVKEAEAHRGGSPLHF.

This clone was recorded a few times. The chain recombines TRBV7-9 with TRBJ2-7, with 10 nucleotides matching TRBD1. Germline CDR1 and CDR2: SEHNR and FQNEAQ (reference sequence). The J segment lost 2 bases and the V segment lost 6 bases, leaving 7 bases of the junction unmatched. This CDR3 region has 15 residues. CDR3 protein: CASRETGGSAYEQYF. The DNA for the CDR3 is TGTGCCAGCAGAGAGACAGGGGGCTCGGCCTACGAGCAGTACTTC.

The CDR3 region has the DNA TGTGCCAGCACCGTCGACAGGGTAGGGAAGTCCTACGAGCAGTACTTC. This gives the protein CASTVDRVGKSYEQYF. The chain couples TRBV7-8 to TRBJ2-7, with 7 bases lining up with TRBD1. There are 16 residues in the CDR3. The ends lost 7 bases at V and 1 base at J; junction bases unmatched: 13. Germline CDR1 reads SGHVS; CDR2 reads FQNEAQ.

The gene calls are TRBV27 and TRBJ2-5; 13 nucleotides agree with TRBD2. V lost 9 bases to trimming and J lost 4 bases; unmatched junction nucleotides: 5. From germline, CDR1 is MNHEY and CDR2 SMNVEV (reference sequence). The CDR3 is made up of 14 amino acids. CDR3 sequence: CASWGLAGLETQYF. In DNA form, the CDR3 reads TGTGCCAGTTGGGGACTAGCGGGATTAGAGACCCAGTACTTC.

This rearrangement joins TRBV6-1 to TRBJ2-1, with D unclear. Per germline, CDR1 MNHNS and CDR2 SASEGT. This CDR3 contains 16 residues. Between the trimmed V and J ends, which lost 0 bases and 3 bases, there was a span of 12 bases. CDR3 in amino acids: CASSEAVSQYYNEQFF. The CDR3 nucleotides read TGTGCCAGCAGTGAAGCGGTTTCCCAGTACTACAATGAGCAGTTCTTC.

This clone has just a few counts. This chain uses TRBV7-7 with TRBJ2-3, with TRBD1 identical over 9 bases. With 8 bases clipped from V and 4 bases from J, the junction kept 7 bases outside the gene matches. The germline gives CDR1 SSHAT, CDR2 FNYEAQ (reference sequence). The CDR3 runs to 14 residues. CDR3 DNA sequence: TGTGCCAGCGCACAGGGGGCGTCATCAGATACGCAGTATTTT. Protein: CASAQGASSDTQYF.

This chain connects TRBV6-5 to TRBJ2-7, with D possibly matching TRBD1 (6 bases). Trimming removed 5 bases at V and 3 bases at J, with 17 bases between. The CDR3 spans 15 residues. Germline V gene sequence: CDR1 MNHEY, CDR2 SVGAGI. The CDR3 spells CASSRAGDKLYEQYF. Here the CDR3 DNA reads TGTGCCAGCAGTCGAGCAGGGGACAAACTCTACGAGCAGTACTTC.

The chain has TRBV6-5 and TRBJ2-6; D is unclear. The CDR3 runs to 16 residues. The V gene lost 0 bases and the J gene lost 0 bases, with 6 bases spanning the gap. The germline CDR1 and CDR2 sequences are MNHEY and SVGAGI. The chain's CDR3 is CASSYSQISGANVLTF. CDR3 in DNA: TGTGCCAGCAGTTACTCCCAGATCTCTGGGGCCAACGTCCTGACTTTC.

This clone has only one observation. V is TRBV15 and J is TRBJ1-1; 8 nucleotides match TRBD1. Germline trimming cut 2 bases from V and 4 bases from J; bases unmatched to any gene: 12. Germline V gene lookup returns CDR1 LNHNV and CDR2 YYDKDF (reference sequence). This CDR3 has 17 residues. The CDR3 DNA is TGTGCCACCAGCAGACCTAGAGAGGACAGGGATATCACTGAAGCTTTCTTT. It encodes CATSRPREDRDITEAFF.

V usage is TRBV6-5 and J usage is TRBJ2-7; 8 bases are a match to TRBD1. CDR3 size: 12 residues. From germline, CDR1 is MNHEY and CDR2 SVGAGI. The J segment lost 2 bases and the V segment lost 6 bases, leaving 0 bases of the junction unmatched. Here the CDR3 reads CASRQGAYEQYF. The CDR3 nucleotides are TGTGCCAGCAGACAGGGGGCCTACGAGCAGTACTTC.

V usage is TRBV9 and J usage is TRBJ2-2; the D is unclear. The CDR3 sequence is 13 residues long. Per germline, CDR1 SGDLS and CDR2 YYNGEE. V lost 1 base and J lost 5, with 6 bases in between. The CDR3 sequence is CASSVTRTGELFF. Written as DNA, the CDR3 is TGTGCCAGCAGCGTAACGAGAACCGGGGAGCTGTTTTTT. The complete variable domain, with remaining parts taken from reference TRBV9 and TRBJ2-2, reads DSGVTQTPKHLITATGQRVTLRCSPRSGDLSVYWYQQSLDQGLQFLIQYYNGEERAKGNILERFSAQQFPDLHSELNLSSLELGDSALYFCASSVTRTGELFFGEGSRLTVL.

The CDR3 here is CASSLVTGAGYNEQFF. CDR3 in DNA: TGTGCCAGCAGCTTGGTGACAGGGGCCGGCTACAATGAGCAGTTCTTC. This chain connects TRBV5-6 to TRBJ2-1; 8 bases are shared with TRBD1. With V trimmed by 0 bases and J by 3 bases, 5 bases remained unmatched. Germline V gene lookup returns CDR1 SGHDT and CDR2 YYEEEE. The CDR3 consists of 16 residues. Using reference TRBV5-6 and TRBJ2-1 for the parts outside the CDR3, the full variable domain is DAGVTQSPTHLIKTRGQQVTLRCSPKSGHDTVSWYQQALGQGPQFIFQYYEEEERQRGNFPDRFSGHQFPNYSSELNVNALLLGDSALYLCASSLVTGAGYNEQFFGPGTRLTVL.

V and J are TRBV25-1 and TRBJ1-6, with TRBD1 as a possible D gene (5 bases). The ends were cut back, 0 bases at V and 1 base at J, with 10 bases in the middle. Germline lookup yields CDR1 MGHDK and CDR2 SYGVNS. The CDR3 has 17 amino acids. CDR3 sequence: CASSEYNQGSYNSPLHF. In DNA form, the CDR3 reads TGTGCCAGCAGTGAATACAATCAGGGTTCCTATAATTCACCCCTCCACTTT. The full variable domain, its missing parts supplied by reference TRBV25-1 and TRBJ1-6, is EADIYQTPRYLVIGTGKKITLECSQTMGHDKMYWYQQDPGMELHLIHYSYGVNSTEKGDLSSESTVSRIRTEHFPLTLESARPSHTSQYLCASSEYNQGSYNSPLHFGNGTRLTVT.

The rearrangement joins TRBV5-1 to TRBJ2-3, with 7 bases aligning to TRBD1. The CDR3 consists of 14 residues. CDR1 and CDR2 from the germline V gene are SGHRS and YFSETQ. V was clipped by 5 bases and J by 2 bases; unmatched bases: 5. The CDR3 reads CASRRDRSTDTQYF. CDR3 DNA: TGCGCCAGCAGAAGGGACAGATCCACAGATACGCAGTATTTT.

CDR3 nucleotide sequence: TGCGCCAGCAGTTACAGGGGGCGGCCTGAAGCTTTCTTT. Protein product: CASSYRGRPEAFF. The chain recombines TRBV23-1 with TRBJ1-1; 9 bases align to TRBD1. TRBV23-1 has ORF status, its function being uncertain. This CDR3 comprises 13 residues. After removal of 5 bases from V and 6 bases from J, the junction contained 4 bases not matched to a gene.

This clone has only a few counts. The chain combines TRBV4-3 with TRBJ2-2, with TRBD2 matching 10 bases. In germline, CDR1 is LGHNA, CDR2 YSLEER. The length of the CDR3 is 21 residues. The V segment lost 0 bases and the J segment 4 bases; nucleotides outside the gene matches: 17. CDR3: CASSQDPPSGSASRFTGELFF. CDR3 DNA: TGCGCCAGCAGCCAAGATCCGCCTAGCGGGAGCGCTTCAAGATTCACCGGGGAGCTGTTTTTT.

For the CDR3, the DNA is TGTGCCAGCAGTCGGGGGGCGAACGGAAACACCATATATTTT. It codes for CASSRGANGNTIYF. The genes are TRBV6-6 and TRBJ1-3, with D perhaps matching TRBD1 (6 bases). This CDR3 is built from 14 residues. CDR1 is MNHNY, CDR2 SVGAGI, per germline (reference sequence). V lost 5 bases to trimming and J lost 4 bases, with 12 bases between them.

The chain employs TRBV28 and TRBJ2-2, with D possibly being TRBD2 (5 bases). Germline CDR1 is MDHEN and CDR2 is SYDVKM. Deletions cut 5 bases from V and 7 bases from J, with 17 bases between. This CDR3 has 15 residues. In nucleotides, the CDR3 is TGTGCCAGCAGTAAAATAGCGAGAGGGATCGGGGAGCTGTTTTTT. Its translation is CASSKIARGIGELFF.

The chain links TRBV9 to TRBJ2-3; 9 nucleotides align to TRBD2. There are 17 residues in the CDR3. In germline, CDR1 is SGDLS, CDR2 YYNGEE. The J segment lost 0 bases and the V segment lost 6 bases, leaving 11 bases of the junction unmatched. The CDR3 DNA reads TGTGCCAGCACTCAGGGGGGGAGCGGGAGGAGCACAGATACGCAGTATTTT. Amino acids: CASTQGGSGRSTDTQYF.